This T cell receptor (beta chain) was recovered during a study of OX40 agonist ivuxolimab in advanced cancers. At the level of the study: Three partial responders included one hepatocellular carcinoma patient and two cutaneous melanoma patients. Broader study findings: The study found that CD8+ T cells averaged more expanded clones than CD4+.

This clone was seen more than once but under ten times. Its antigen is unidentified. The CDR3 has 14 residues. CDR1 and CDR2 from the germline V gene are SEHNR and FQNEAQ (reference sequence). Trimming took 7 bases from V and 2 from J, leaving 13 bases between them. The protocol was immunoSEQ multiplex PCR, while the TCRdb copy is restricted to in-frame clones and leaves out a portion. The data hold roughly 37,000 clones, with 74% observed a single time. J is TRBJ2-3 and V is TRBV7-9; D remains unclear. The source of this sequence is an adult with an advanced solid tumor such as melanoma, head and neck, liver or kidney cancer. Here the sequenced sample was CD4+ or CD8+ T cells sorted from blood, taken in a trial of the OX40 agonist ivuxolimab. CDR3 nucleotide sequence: TGTGCCAGCACCCCTTGGCGCAACACAGATACGCAGTATTTT. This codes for CASTPWRNTDTQYF.